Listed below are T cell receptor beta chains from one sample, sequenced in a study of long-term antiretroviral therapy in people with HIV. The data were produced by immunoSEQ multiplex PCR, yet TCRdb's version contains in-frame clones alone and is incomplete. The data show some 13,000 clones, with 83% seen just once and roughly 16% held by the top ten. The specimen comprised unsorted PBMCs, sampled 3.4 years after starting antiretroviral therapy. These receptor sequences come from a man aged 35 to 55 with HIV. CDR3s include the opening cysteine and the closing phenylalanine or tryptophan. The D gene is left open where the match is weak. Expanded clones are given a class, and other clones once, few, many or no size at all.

TGTGCCAGCATTTTTCGGGGACGTACTGAAGCTTTCTTT CASIFRGRTEAFF TRBV5-8 NA TRBJ1-1 NA
TGCGCCAGCAGCCAGAGCGGAGCTAGCACAGATACGCAGTATTTT CASSQSGASTDTQYF TRBV4-1 NA TRBJ2-3 NA
TGCGCCAGCAGCCAAGATGTTTTGGGCACGCCAGTCAGTGAAGCTTTCTTT CASSQDVLGTPVSEAFF TRBV4-3 NA TRBJ1-1 NA
TGTGCCAGCAGTACAGTCGGACAAACAAATCAGCCCCAGCATTTT CASSTVGQTNQPQHF TRBV6-6 NA TRBJ1-5 NA
TGTGCCAGTCAGGGGGCGCAAGGCACTGAAGCTTTCTTT CASQGAQGTEAFF TRBV11-1 NA TRBJ1-1 TRBD1
TGTGCCAGCAGCTTCGCCGGGCCCTCTGGAAACACCATATATTTT CASSFAGPSGNTIYF TRBV13 few TRBJ1-3 NA
TGTGCCAGCGAGGGAAGGCTTGCCTACGAGCAGTACTTC CASEGRLAYEQYF TRBV2 few TRBJ2-7 NA
TGTGCCAGCTCACCACTGGGACCCCCGGAAAGCCATAACTATGGCTACACCTTC CASSPLGPPESHNYGYTF TRBV18 NA TRBJ1-2 NA
TGTGCCAGTAGTATTCTGGGCAATGAGCAGTTCTTC CASSILGNEQFF TRBV19 NA TRBJ2-1 NA
TGTGCCAGCAGCTTTGACTGGGCCTCTGGAAACACCATATATTTT CASSFDWASGNTIYF TRBV7-3 NA TRBJ1-3 NA
TGTGCCAGCAGTTTCTCGGGGCAGGGGGCATATACGCAGTATTTT CASSFSGQGAYTQYF TRBV28 NA TRBJ2-3 TRBD1
TGTGCCAGCAGTCGAGGAACCGGGACAGGTTTCCAAGAGACCCAGTACTTC CASSRGTGTGFQETQYF TRBV25-1 NA TRBJ2-5 TRBD1
TGCGCCAGCAGCCAAGCGGGAGGGCCCTCAGATACGCAGTATTTT CASSQAGGPSDTQYF TRBV4-3 NA TRBJ2-3 TRBD2
TGTGCCAGCAGTGAAAGAGGGCACCAAGAGACCCAGTACTTC CASSERGHQETQYF TRBV25-1 NA TRBJ2-5 NA
TGTGCCGCGCCCGAAGCGGGAGGGCGGAGGGATACGCAGTATTTT CAAPEAGGRRDTQYF TRBV7-2 NA TRBJ2-3 TRBD2
TGCGCCAGCAGTGAGCTTAGGGAGAGTAATGAAAAACTGTTTTTT CASSELRESNEKLFF TRBV10-1 few TRBJ1-4 NA
TGTGCCAGCAGGGCCAGTTCGGGCTACGAGCAGTACTTC CASRASSGYEQYF TRBV7-3 medium-sized TRBJ2-7 NA
TGCAGTGTCAGTTTACAAGAGACCCAGTACTTC CSVSLQETQYF TRBV20-1 NA TRBJ2-5 NA
TGCGCCAGCAGCTTGTTAATGGGAACATCTGCCACTGAAGCTTTCTTT CASSLLMGTSATEAFF TRBV5-1 NA TRBJ1-1 NA
TGTGCCAGTAGTGTAATGACAGCCACTTCTGAAGCTTTCTTT CASSVMTATSEAFF TRBV19 NA TRBJ1-1 NA
TGTGCCAGCAGTGGCAGACTAGCGGGAATCTCCTACGAGCAGTACTTC CASSGRLAGISYEQYF TRBV6-1 NA TRBJ2-7 TRBD2
TGTGCCAGCAGCCCGGGACTAGGGTCCTACGAGCAGTACTTC CASSPGLGSYEQYF TRBV5-6 NA TRBJ2-7 TRBD2
TGTGCCAGCAGGGGGGGTAGGGGCAATCAGCCCCAGCATTTT CASRGGRGNQPQHF TRBV27 NA TRBJ1-5 NA
TGCGCCAGCAGCCAAGATCCGGGACTAGTGGGTAATGAGCAGTTCTTC CASSQDPGLVGNEQFF TRBV4-3 NA TRBJ2-1 TRBD2
TGTGCCAGCAGCTTAACGGGCCAGGGTAGCGAGCAGTACTTC CASSLTGQGSEQYF TRBV7-3 NA TRBJ2-7 NA
TGTGCCTGGAGCGTGACAGGGGTCTCACCCCTCCACTTT CAWSVTGVSPLHF TRBV30 NA TRBJ1-6 TRBD1
TGTGCCAGCAGTTTGGTTCAAGCGGCGTACGAGCAGTACTTC CASSLVQAAYEQYF TRBV28 once TRBJ2-7 NA
TGTGCCAGCAGCTTAGGCCCGGGGCAGGTCGCGTTCTTC CASSLGPGQVAFF TRBV7-6 NA TRBJ2-1 NA
TGTGCCAGCACTCGACCTCACACAGATACGCAGTATTTT CASTRPHTDTQYF TRBV28 once TRBJ2-3 NA
TGTGCCAGCAGCCCCGGGATAGCGGGAGGACGGGAGCAGTACTTC CASSPGIAGGREQYF TRBV7-8 NA TRBJ2-7 TRBD2
TGCAGCGTCACGAGACTGACCAATAATGAAAAACTGTTTTTT CSVTRLTNNEKLFF TRBV29-1 NA TRBJ1-4 NA
TGTGCCTGGAGTGTACCCTCGCGACTAGAGGGTGAGCAGTTCTTC CAWSVPSRLEGEQFF TRBV30 NA TRBJ2-1 NA
TGTGCCAGCAGGGCTGAGGGGGCTGGAATAGAGACCCAGTACTTC CASRAEGAGIETQYF TRBV5-6 NA TRBJ2-5 TRBD1
TGTGCCAGCAGCGTCGGACAGGGAGGCAATCAGCCCCAGCATTTT CASSVGQGGNQPQHF TRBV28 NA TRBJ1-5 TRBD1
TGTGCCAGCAGAGGGACTAGCGGGATCAACGAGCAGTACTTC CASRGTSGINEQYF TRBV2 NA TRBJ2-7 TRBD2
TGTGCCAGCACCACTAGCGGGAGTATCAATGAGCAGTTCTTC CASTTSGSINEQFF TRBV28 NA TRBJ2-1 TRBD2
TGTGCCAGCAGCTCGAGGGGACGGGGGGGAACCGGGGAGCTGTTTTTT CASSSRGRGGTGELFF TRBV5-6 NA TRBJ2-2 TRBD2
TGTGCCAGCAGCCGGACGGGGTCGCCCGATATGTTTGGTGAGCAGTTCTTC CASSRTGSPDMFGEQFF TRBV5-6 NA TRBJ2-1 NA
TGTGCCAGCAGTGAAACCCAGTCTCCAGGCTACACCTTC CASSETQSPGYTF TRBV6-1 medium-sized TRBJ1-2 NA
TGTGCCAGCAGTGAAGGACTAGCGGGCTCCTACGAGCAGTACTTC CASSEGLAGSYEQYF TRBV6-1 NA TRBJ2-7 TRBD2
TGTGCCAGCAGCTTGGCGGAGACGGAACTTACCGGGGAGCTGTTTTTT CASSLAETELTGELFF TRBV5-4 NA TRBJ2-2 NA
TGTGCCAGCAGCCCCCCGAATTCGGGCAATGAGCAGTTCTTC CASSPPNSGNEQFF TRBV7-3 once TRBJ2-1 NA
TGTGCCAGCAGTGAATATAGTCTAACTAACGAGCAGTACTTC CASSEYSLTNEQYF TRBV25-1 NA TRBJ2-7 NA
TGTGCCAGCAGACCCATTGGGAGGAGGGGAGATGAAAAACTGTTTTTT CASRPIGRRGDEKLFF TRBV28 NA TRBJ1-4 NA
TGTGCCATCACGGGGGACGAAACTAACTACGAGCAGTACTTC CAITGDETNYEQYF TRBV10-3 NA TRBJ2-7 NA
TGTGCCTGGAGTCGAAACTCGAAAAGCACAGATACGCAGTATTTT CAWSRNSKSTDTQYF TRBV30 NA TRBJ2-3 NA
TGCAGCGTTGAAGAGTGGGACCCTCCCTACGAGCAGTACTTC CSVEEWDPPYEQYF TRBV29-1 NA TRBJ2-7 NA
TGTGCCACCAGCAGAGATCTTGTAGCGAGTGGGGAGCAGTACTTC CATSRDLVASGEQYF TRBV15 NA TRBJ2-7 NA
TGTGCCAGCAGAACTAGCGGGGGGAACACCGGGGAGCTGTTTTTT CASRTSGGNTGELFF TRBV2 NA TRBJ2-2 TRBD2
TGTGCCAGCAGCTCTAGCGGGAGTTTGCCCTACGAGCAGTACTTC CASSSSGSLPYEQYF TRBV7-9 NA TRBJ2-7 TRBD2
TGCGCCAGCAGCCATTCTGACAGCTACTACGAGCAGTACTTC CASSHSDSYYEQYF TRBV4-1 NA TRBJ2-7 NA
TGTGCCGGAGGGAGCGTACAGCCCCAGCATTTT CAGGSVQPQHF TRBV6-1 NA TRBJ1-5 NA